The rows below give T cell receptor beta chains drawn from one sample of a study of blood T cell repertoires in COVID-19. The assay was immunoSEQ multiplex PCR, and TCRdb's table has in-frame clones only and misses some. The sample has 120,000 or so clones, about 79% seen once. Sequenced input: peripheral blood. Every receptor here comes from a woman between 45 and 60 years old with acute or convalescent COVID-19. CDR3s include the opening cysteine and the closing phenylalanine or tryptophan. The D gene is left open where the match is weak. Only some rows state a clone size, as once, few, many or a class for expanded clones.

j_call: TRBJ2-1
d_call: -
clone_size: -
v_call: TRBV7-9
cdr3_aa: CASSRLGGNEQFF
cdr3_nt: TGTGCCAGCAGCCGACTAGGAGGGAATGAGCAGTTCTTC

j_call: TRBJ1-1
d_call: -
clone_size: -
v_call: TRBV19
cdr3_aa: CASSIERWNTEAFF
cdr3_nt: TGTGCCAGTAGTATTGAGAGGTGGAACACTGAAGCTTTCTTT

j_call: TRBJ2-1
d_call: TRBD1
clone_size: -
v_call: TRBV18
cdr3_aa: CASSPLIYPGQGADNEQFF
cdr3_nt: TGTGCCAGCTCACCACTGATATATCCGGGACAGGGGGCCGACAATGAGCAGTTCTTC

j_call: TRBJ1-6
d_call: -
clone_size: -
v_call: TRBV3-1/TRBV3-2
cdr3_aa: CASSQPQYNSPLHF
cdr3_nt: TGTGCCAGCAGCCAACCACAGTATAATTCACCCCTCCACTTT

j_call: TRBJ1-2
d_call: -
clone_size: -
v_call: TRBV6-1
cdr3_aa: CASSDYGGLDGYTF
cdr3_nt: TGTGCCAGCAGTGATTATGGGGGCCTAGATGGCTACACCTTC

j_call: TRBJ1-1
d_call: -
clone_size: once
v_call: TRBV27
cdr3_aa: CASSLQREGTEAFF
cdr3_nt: TGTGCCAGCAGTTTACAAAGGGAGGGCACTGAAGCTTTCTTT

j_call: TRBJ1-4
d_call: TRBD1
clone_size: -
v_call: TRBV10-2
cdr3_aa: CASLQGAGEKLFF
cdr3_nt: TGCGCCAGTCTACAGGGGGCCGGTGAAAAACTGTTTTTT

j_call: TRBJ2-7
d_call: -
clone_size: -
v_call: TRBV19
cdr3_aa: CASSINPPGEQYF
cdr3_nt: TGTGCCAGTAGTATAAACCCCCCGGGCGAGCAGTACTTC

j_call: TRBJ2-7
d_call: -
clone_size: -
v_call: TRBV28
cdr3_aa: CASSLFGSNYEQYF
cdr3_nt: TGTGCCAGCAGTTTGTTCGGGAGCAACTACGAGCAGTACTTC

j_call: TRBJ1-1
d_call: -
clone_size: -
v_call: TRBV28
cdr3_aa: CASSLSGTEAFF
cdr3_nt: TGTGCCAGCAGTTTATCGGGCACTGAAGCTTTCTTT

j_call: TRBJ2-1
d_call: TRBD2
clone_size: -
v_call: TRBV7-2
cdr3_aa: CASSKPGLATNEQFF
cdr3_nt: TGTGCCAGCAGCAAACCGGGACTAGCGACCAATGAGCAGTTCTTC

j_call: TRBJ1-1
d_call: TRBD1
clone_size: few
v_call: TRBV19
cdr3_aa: CASSKGQRNTEAFF
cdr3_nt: TGTGCCAGTAGTAAGGGACAGAGGAACACTGAAGCTTTCTTT

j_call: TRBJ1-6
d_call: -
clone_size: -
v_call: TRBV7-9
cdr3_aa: CASSLDRGRSPLHF
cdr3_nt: TGTGCCAGCAGCTTAGATCGGGGTAGATCACCCCTCCACTTT

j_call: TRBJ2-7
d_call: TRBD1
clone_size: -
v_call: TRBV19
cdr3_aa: CATRTGTSYEQYF
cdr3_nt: TGTGCCACCCGGACAGGGACTTCCTACGAGCAGTACTTC

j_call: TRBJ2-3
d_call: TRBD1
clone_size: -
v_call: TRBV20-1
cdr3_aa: CSASGTGRADTQYF
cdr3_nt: TGCAGTGCTAGTGGGACAGGGCGGGCAGATACGCAGTATTTT

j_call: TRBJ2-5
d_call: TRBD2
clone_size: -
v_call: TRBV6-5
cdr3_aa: CASSWTSAGGSQYF
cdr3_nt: TGTGCCAGCAGTTGGACTAGCGCCGGCGGGTCCCAGTACTTC

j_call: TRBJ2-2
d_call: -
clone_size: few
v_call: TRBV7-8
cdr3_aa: CASSFLDYTGELFF
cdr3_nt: TGTGCCAGCAGCTTCTTAGATTATACCGGGGAGCTGTTTTTT

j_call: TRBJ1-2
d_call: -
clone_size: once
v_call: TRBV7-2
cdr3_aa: CASSLRLGGTQSYGYTF
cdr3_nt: TGTGCCAGCAGCCTACGCCTTGGAGGGACCCAGAGCTATGGCTACACCTTC

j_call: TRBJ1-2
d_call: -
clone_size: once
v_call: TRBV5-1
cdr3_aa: CASSLDGTPPGYTF
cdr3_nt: TGCGCCAGCAGCTTGGACGGGACACCTCCTGGCTACACCTTC

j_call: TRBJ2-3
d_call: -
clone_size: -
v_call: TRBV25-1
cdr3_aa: CASSQGLDTTGDTQYF
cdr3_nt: TGTGCCAGCAGTCAGGGTCTAGATACCACGGGAGATACGCAGTATTTT

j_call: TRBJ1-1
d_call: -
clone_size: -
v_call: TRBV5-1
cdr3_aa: CASSLDTTGDTEAFF
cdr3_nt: TGCGCCAGCAGCTTGGATACGACAGGCGACACTGAAGCTTTCTTT

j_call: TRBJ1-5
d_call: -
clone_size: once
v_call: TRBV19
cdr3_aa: CASSRGRGSYSNQPQHF
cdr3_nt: TGTGCCAGTAGCCGTGGGCGGGGTAGCTATAGCAATCAGCCCCAGCATTTT

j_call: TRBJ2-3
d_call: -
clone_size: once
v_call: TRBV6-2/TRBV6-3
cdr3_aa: CASSYGTFADTQYF
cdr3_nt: TGTGCCAGCAGTTACGGGACATTCGCAGATACGCAGTATTTT

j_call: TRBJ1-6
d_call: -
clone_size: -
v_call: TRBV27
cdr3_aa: CASLMRGNNNSPLHF
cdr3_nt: TGTGCCAGCCTCATGAGGGGGAATAATAATTCACCCCTCCACTTT

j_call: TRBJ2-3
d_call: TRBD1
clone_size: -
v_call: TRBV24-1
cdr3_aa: CATGRDREPDTQYF
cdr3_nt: TGTGCCACCGGGAGGGACAGGGAACCAGATACGCAGTATTTT

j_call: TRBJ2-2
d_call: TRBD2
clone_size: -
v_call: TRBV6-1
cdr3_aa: CASSGLAGSLEGGELFF
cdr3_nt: TGTGCCAGCAGTGGACTAGCGGGGTCCCTCGAGGGCGGGGAGCTGTTTTTT

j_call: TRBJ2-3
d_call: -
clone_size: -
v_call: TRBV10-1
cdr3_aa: CASTLWAPQGDTQYF
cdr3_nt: TGCGCCAGCACCCTATGGGCACCCCAGGGGGATACGCAGTATTTT

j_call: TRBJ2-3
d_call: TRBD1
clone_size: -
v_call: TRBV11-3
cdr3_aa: CASSWGTDGDTQYF
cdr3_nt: TGTGCCAGCAGCTGGGGGACAGACGGAGATACGCAGTATTTT

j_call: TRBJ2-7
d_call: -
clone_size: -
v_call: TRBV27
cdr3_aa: CASSLSNAGSYEQYF
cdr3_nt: TGTGCCAGCAGTTTATCGAATGCAGGCTCCTACGAGCAGTACTTC

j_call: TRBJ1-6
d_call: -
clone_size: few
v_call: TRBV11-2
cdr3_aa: CASTARREGYNSPLHF
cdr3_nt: TGTGCCAGCACCGCACGGCGGGAGGGCTATAATTCACCCCTCCACTTT

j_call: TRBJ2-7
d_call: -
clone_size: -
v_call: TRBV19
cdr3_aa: CASSPLSSWYEQYF
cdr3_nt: TGTGCCAGTAGTCCCCTATCCTCTTGGTACGAGCAGTACTTC

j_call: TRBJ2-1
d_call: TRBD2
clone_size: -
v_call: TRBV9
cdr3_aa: CASSETLAGLDNEQFF
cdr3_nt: TGTGCCAGCAGCGAGACACTAGCGGGGCTAGACAATGAGCAGTTCTTC

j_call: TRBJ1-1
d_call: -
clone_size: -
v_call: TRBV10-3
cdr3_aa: CATRRDTEAFF
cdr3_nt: TGTGCCACCAGACGGGACACTGAAGCTTTCTTT

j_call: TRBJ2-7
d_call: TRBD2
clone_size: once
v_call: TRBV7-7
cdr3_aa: CASSPIEGLANYEQYF
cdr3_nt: TGTGCCAGCAGCCCCATAGAGGGACTAGCAAACTACGAGCAGTACTTC

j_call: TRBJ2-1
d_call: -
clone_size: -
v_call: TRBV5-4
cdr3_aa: CASSLGGVVGVARYNEQFF
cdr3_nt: TGTGCCAGCAGCTTGGGGGGGGTAGTAGGGGTAGCGAGATACAATGAGCAGTTCTTC

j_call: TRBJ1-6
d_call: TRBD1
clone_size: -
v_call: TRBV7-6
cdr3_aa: CASSLTPGQSSYNSPLHF
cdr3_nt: TGTGCCAGCAGCTTAACTCCGGGACAGAGCTCCTATAATTCACCCCTCCACTTT

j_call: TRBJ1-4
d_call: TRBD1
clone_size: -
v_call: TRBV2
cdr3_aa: CASCSRQGGEKLFF
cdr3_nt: TGTGCCAGCTGTTCAAGACAGGGCGGTGAAAAACTGTTTTTT

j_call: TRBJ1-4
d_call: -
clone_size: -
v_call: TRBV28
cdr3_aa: CASSRTSSTNEKLFF
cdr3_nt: TGTGCCAGCAGTCGCACATCGTCAACTAATGAAAAACTGTTTTTT

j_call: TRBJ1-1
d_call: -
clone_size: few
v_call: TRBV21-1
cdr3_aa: CASSKETGNTEAFF
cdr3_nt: TGTGCCAGCAGCAAAGAAACGGGGAACACTGAAGCTTTCTTT

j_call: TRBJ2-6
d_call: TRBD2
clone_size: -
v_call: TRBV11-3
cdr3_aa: CASSFRGTSGGHAGANVLTF
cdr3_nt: TGTGCCAGCAGCTTCCGCGGGACTAGCGGGGGACACGCTGGGGCCAACGTCCTGACTTTC

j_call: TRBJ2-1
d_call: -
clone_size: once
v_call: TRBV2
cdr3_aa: CASSLLSSYNEQFF
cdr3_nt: TGTGCCAGCAGTCTTCTCTCCTCCTACAATGAGCAGTTCTTC

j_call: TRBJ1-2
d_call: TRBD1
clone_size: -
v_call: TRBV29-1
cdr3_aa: CSALGQGTPNYGYTF
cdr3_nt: TGCAGCGCCCTCGGACAGGGAACTCCTAACTATGGCTACACCTTC

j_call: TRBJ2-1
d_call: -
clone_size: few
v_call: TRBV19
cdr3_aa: CASRSWTAQDRREQFF
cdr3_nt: TGTGCCAGTAGATCATGGACAGCCCAAGATCGGAGGGAGCAGTTCTTC

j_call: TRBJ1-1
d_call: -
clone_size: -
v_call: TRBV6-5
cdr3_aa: CASSVRGNTEAFF
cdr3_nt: TGTGCCAGTAGCGTCAGGGGGAACACTGAAGCTTTCTTT

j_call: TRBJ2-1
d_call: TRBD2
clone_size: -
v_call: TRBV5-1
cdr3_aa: CASSLSLAGENEQFF
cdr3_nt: TGCGCCAGCAGCTTGAGTCTAGCGGGGGAGAATGAGCAGTTCTTC

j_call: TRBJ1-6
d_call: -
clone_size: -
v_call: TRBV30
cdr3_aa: CAWRWGGLDNSPLHF
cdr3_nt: TGTGCCTGGAGATGGGGCGGTCTCGATAATTCACCCCTCCACTTT